This entry features one T cell receptor (beta chain) sequence. This specimen comes from a study of control samples from healthy donors and cancer patients. The V end was cut by 6 bases, the J end by 1 base, with 18 bases between. CDR3 length equals 16 residues. Per germline, CDR1 MNHEY and CDR2 SMNVEV (reference sequence). Assay: immunoSEQ multiplex PCR; the TCRdb copy retains only in-frame clones and omits some. This sample has approximately 99,000 clones, with roughly four fifths found just once. The sequencing sample was made of blood. The gene calls are TRBV27 and TRBJ2-5, with D possibly being TRBD1 (5 bases). This sequence originates from a man younger than 35 in good health. DNA of the CDR3: TGTGCCAGCAGACCCGTTTCGACAGTTATCCAAGAGACCCAGTACTTC. It is translated as CASRPVSTVIQETQYF.